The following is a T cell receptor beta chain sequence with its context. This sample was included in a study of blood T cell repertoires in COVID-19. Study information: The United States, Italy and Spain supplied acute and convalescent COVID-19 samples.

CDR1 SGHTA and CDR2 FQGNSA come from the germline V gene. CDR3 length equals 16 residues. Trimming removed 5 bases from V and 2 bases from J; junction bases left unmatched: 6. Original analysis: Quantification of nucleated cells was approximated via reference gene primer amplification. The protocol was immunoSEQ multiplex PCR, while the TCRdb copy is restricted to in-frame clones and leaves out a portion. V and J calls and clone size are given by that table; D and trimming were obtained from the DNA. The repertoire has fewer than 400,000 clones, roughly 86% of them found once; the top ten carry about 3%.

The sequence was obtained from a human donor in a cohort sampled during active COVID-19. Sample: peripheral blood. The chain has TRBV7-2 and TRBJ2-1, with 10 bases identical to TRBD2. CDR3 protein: CASSIASGSTYNEQFF. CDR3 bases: TGTGCCAGCAGCATCGCTAGCGGGAGTACCTACAATGAGCAGTTCTTC.